A selection of T cell receptor beta chains follows, all from one sample in a study of early stage breast cancer tumors. The protocol was immunoSEQ multiplex PCR, while the TCRdb copy is restricted to in-frame clones and leaves out a portion. The sample consists of 44,000 or so clones, roughly four fifths of them appearing once. Material: blood. These receptors originate from a person aged 45 to 59 with breast cancer. The CDR3 runs from the conserved cysteine through the conserved F or W. The D gene is left open where the match is weak. The listing skips clone size in some rows; elsewhere it reads once, few, many or a size class.

abundance | d_gene | j_gene | v_gene | CDR3nt | CDR3aa
NA | NA | TRBJ1-2 | TRBV18 | TGTGCCAGCTCACCACCCACGGATAGCTTCGGTGGCTACACCTTC | CASSPPTDSFGGYTF
NA | TRBD2 | TRBJ2-5 | TRBV7-7 | TGTGCTAGCAGCCCTAGCGGGGGGCCGCAAGAGACCCAGTACTTC | CASSPSGGPQETQYF
NA | TRBD1 | TRBJ2-2 | TRBV10-1 | TGCGCCAGCAGTGAGGGACAGGGGTTTAACACCGGGGAGCTGTTTTTT | CASSEGQGFNTGELFF
NA | TRBD2 | TRBJ2-7 | TRBV27 | TGTGCCAGCGGAGCTTATACTAGCGGAATCTACGAGCAGTACTTC | CASGAYTSGIYEQYF
NA | TRBD2 | TRBJ2-7 | TRBV19 | TGTGCCAGTAGCTCCGTTAGCGGGAGGGGGTACGAGCAGTACTTC | CASSSVSGRGYEQYF
NA | NA | TRBJ1-5 | TRBV7-2 | TGTGCCAGCAGCCCGATGGGAGGGCATCAGCCCCAGCATTTT | CASSPMGGHQPQHF
NA | NA | TRBJ2-7 | TRBV5-5 | TGTGCCAGCAGCCCAAAGCCCCCTCGCGGGGCGGACGAGCAGTACTTC | CASSPKPPRGADEQYF
NA | NA | TRBJ2-5 | TRBV7-9 | TGTGCCAGCAGCTTAGGCTCAGGGAGCCAAGAGACCCAGTACTTC | CASSLGSGSQETQYF
NA | TRBD2 | TRBJ2-3 | TRBV5-6 | TGTGCCAGCAGCTTGTGGGCGGGAGGGGCGGATACGCAGTATTTT | CASSLWAGGADTQYF
NA | TRBD1 | TRBJ2-3 | TRBV6-4 | TGTGCCAGCAGCCCAACAGGGGTGGCGGATACGCAGTATTTT | CASSPTGVADTQYF
NA | TRBD1 | TRBJ1-4 | TRBV18 | TGTGCCAGCTCACTAACCGGGACAGGAGGAGAAAAACTGTTTTTT | CASSLTGTGGEKLFF
NA | NA | TRBJ2-1 | TRBV5-1 | TGCGCCAGCAGCTTGGACCTTGCCGACTCCTACAATGAGCAGTTCTTC | CASSLDLADSYNEQFF
NA | NA | TRBJ2-1 | TRBV11-2 | TGTGCCAGCAGCTTAGTGCTAGCCGGCGGGGTCGCCTACAATGAGCAGTTCTTC | CASSLVLAGGVAYNEQFF
NA | TRBD1 | TRBJ1-1 | TRBV7-9 | TGTGCCAGCAAGGGACAGCCGGGCACTGAAGCTTTCTTT | CASKGQPGTEAFF
NA | NA | TRBJ1-6 | TRBV5-6 | TGTGCCAGCAGCTTTAAGAAGGGGATTTTATATAATTCACCCCTCCACTTT | CASSFKKGILYNSPLHF
NA | TRBD2 | TRBJ2-7 | TRBV6-8 | TGTGCCAGCAGTCCCCCGAATAGCGGGAGATGGTACGAGCAGTACTTC | CASSPPNSGRWYEQYF
NA | NA | TRBJ1-2 | TRBV18 | TGTGCCAGCTCACCCGGGCAGGGCTATGGCTACACCTTC | CASSPGQGYGYTF
NA | NA | TRBJ2-1 | TRBV5-6 | TGTGCCAGCAGCTTGGCCAACGGCAGGCTTGAGCAGTTCTTC | CASSLANGRLEQFF
NA | NA | TRBJ2-1 | TRBV27 | TGTGCCAGCAGTTTATTGCCAGGGAGGAATGAGCAGTTCTTC | CASSLLPGRNEQFF
NA | TRBD2 | TRBJ2-7 | TRBV13 | TGTGCCAGCAGCTTAGGGGAGGGGAAAACTAGCGCGAGCTCCTACGAGCAGTACTTC | CASSLGEGKTSASSYEQYF
NA | NA | TRBJ2-2 | TRBV19 | TGTGCCAGTAGTATTCGCCTTGGACGGGCCGGGGAGCTGTTTTTT | CASSIRLGRAGELFF
NA | TRBD2 | TRBJ2-7 | TRBV7-9 | TGTGCCAGCAGCCGGGGCGGACTAGCGGGAGAGCAGTACTTC | CASSRGGLAGEQYF
few | TRBD1 | TRBJ1-6 | TRBV28 | TGTGCCAGCAGTTTAGGACAGGGCTATCGGTCACCCCTCCACTTT | CASSLGQGYRSPLHF
NA | TRBD2 | TRBJ2-3 | TRBV19 | TGTGCCAGTAGTATCGCGGGAGGGCCGACAGATACGCAGTATTTT | CASSIAGGPTDTQYF
NA | NA | TRBJ1-5 | TRBV19 | TGTGCCAGTAGTGACAGGCCCCAACTAAATCAGCCCCAGCATTTT | CASSDRPQLNQPQHF
once | NA | TRBJ2-7 | TRBV7-2 | TGTGCCAGCAGCAAGGGGGTGAACTACGAGCAGTACTTC | CASSKGVNYEQYF
NA | NA | TRBJ1-6 | TRBV27 | TGTGCCAGCAGTTTAGGATATAATTCACCCCTCCACTTT | CASSLGYNSPLHF
NA | NA | TRBJ1-2 | TRBV28 | TGTGCCAGCAGTGAACAGGGAAGTGGCTACACCTTC | CASSEQGSGYTF
NA | NA | TRBJ1-1 | TRBV9 | TGTGCCAGCAGCGGGCAGTATAATGAAGCTTTCTTT | CASSGQYNEAFF
once | NA | TRBJ1-6 | TRBV28 | TGTGCCAGCAGTTTGACACTCTATAATTCACCCCTCCACTTT | CASSLTLYNSPLHF
NA | TRBD1 | TRBJ2-7 | TRBV19 | TGTGCCAGTAATGACCCAGGGACAGCGGCCTACGAGCAGTACTTC | CASNDPGTAAYEQYF
NA | NA | TRBJ2-1 | TRBV9 | TGTGCCAGCAGCGTCCTCGGGCCCAATGAGCAGTTCTTC | CASSVLGPNEQFF
NA | NA | TRBJ1-6 | TRBV6-6 | TGTGCCAGCAGGTCAGGGGTGTTCGGTTCACCCCTCCACTTT | CASRSGVFGSPLHF
NA | TRBD1 | TRBJ1-2 | TRBV7-2 | TGTGCCAGCAGCTCCCGGGACAGGGCGCACTATGGCTACACCTTC | CASSSRDRAHYGYTF
NA | NA | TRBJ2-3 | TRBV18 | TGTGCCAGCTCCATCCAGGAACACGCAGATACGCAGTATTTT | CASSIQEHADTQYF
NA | TRBD1 | TRBJ2-6 | TRBV6-5 | TGTGCCAGCAGTTACGGACAGGGTGGGGCCAACGTCCTGACTTTC | CASSYGQGGANVLTF
NA | TRBD2 | TRBJ2-7 | TRBV5-1 | TGCGCCAGCAGCTCAGGGAGCGGGGGCTTTCACGAGCAGTACTTC | CASSSGSGGFHEQYF
NA | NA | TRBJ2-2 | TRBV14 | TGTGCCAGCAGCCGGGACACTAACACCGGGGAGCTGTTTTTT | CASSRDTNTGELFF
NA | TRBD2 | TRBJ2-7 | TRBV7-8 | TGTGCCAGCAGTTTAAAACGAGCGGGGGGTGGCGAGCAGTACTTC | CASSLKRAGGGEQYF
NA | NA | TRBJ1-1 | TRBV27 | TGTGCCAGCAGTTTCCGACGGAACACTGAAGCTTTCTTT | CASSFRRNTEAFF
NA | NA | TRBJ1-6 | TRBV4-3 | TGCGCCAGCAGCCAAGGTCGTCAGGGAAGGGTTTTTTCACCCCTCCACTTT | CASSQGRQGRVFSPLHF
NA | NA | TRBJ1-1 | TRBV10-2 | TGCGCCAGCAGTGGCCCAGAATTCACTGAAGCTTTCTTT | CASSGPEFTEAFF